Reported below is one TCR beta chain. This entry is derived from a study of shared clonotypes between healthy human individuals. The method was immunoSEQ multiplex PCR; TCRdb's version includes in-frame clones alone and lacks a portion of them. The sample includes over a million clones, roughly 96% seen only once; the top ten take roughly 1.2%. The receptor was isolated from a man in his thirties or forties in good health. The source material was naive CD4+ T cells sorted from blood. Subset meaning: CD45RA+ positively selected.

Here the CDR3 DNA reads TGTGCCAGCAGCAGGAGACTAGCGGGAGTTACAGATACGCAGTATTTT. This sequence encodes CASSRRLAGVTDTQYF. The rearrangement links TRBV2 to TRBJ2-3; TRBD2 agrees at 12 bases. CDR1 and CDR2 from the germline V gene are SNHLY and FYNNEI. Trimming at V came to 6 bases and at J to 3 bases, leaving 7 bases not matched to a gene. The length of the CDR3 is 16 residues.